This is a list of T cell receptor beta chains from one sample in a study of shared clonotypes between healthy human individuals. Sequencing was performed with immunoSEQ multiplex PCR; in TCRdb, only in-frame clones are kept and a portion is missing. The sample includes approximately 340,000 clones, around 67% of them seen just once. Material: memory CD4+ T cells sorted from blood. The receptors stem from a man aged 25-40 years in good health. Each CDR3 is given with its conserved first and last residue. Each record gives: CDR3 length, V gene, clone size, CDR3 protein. A row's size may be missing; if present it is once, few, many or a size class.

>14|TRBV28|NA
CASSSSPGFYGYTF
>14|TRBV30|once
CAWSGTGRQETQYF
>14|TRBV5-5|NA
CASSLAEMFQPQHF
>15|TRBV11-2|NA
CASSPVRGGLDGYTF
>15|TRBV15|NA
CATSRDRFVNTEAFF
>14|TRBV2|NA
CASSADSNTGELFF
>17|TRBV5-5|NA
CASSSPPGRAMNTEAFF
>18|TRBV7-9|NA
CASSARIWLAGDFNEQFF
>12|TRBV28|NA
CTSRGGNQPQHF
>12|TRBV27|NA
CASSVSGDEQYF